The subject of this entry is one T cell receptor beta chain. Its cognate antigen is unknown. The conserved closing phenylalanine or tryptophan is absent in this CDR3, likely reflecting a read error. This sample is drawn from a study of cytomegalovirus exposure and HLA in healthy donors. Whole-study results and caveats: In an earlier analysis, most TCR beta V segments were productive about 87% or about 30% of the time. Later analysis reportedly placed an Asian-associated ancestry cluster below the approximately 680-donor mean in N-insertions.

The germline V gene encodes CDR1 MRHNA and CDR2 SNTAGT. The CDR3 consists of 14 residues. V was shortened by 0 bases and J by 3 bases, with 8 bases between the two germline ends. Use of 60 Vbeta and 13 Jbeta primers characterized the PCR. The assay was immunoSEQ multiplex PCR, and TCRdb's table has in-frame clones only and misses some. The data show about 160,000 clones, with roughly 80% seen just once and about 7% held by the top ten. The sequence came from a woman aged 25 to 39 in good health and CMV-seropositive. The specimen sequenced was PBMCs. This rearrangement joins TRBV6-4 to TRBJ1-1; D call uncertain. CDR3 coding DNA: TGTGCCAGCAGTGACTCGATCTTCGACACTGAAGCTTTCCTT. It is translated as CASSDSIFDTEAFL.